This entry concerns a single T cell receptor (beta chain). Primers: 60 Vbeta forward and 13 Jbeta reverse. TCRdb's table, derived via immunoSEQ multiplex PCR, lists solely in-frame clones and lacks some. The sample spans tens of thousands of clones; the ten largest clones claim over 7%. The data originate from a study of cytomegalovirus exposure and HLA in healthy donors. J gave up 8 bases and V 8 bases, and 6 bases lay outside the gene matches. CDR1 is SGHTA and CDR2 is FQGTGA in the germline V gene. The CDR3 is 14 amino acids. This TCR was sampled from a male donor in good health and CMV-seronegative. The chain joins TRBV7-3 to TRBJ1-6, with 10 bases that match TRBD1. The material sequenced was PBMCs. The CDR3 DNA follows: TGTGCCAGCCGCCGGGACAGGGGTGATTCACCCCTCCACTTT. Translating it yields CASRRDRGDSPLHF.